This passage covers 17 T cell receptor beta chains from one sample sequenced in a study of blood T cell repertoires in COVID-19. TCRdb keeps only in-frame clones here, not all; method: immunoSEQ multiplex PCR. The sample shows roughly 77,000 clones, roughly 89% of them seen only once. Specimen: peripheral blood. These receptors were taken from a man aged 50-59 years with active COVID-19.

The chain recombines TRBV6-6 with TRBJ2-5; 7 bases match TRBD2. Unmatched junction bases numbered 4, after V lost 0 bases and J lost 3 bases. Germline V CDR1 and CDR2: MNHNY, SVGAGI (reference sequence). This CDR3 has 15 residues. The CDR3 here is CASSYSSGMKETQYF. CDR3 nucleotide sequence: TGTGCCAGCAGTTACTCGAGCGGGATGAAAGAGACCCAGTACTTC.

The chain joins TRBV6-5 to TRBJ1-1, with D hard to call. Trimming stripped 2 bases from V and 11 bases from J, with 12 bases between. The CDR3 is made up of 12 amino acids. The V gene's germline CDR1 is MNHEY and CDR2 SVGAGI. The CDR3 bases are TGTGCCAGCAGTTACCCCGGGAGGGAGGCTTTCTTT. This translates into CASSYPGREAFF.

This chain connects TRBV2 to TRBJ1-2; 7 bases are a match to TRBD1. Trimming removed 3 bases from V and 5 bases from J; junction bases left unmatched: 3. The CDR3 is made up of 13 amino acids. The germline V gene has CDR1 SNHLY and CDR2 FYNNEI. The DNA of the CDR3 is TGTGCCAGCAGTGAGGACAGGACATATGGCTACACCTTC. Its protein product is CASSEDRTYGYTF.

The CDR3: CSVGRWGGSSYNEQFF. In DNA form, the CDR3 reads TGCAGCGTCGGAAGGTGGGGGGGAAGCTCCTACAATGAGCAGTTCTTC. The chain uses TRBV29-1 and TRBJ2-1; 7 bases are a match to TRBD2. Germline V gene data show CDR1 as SQVTM and CDR2 as ANQGSEA. This CDR3 is 16 amino acids long. Trimming at V came to 6 bases and at J to 0 bases, leaving 11 bases not matched to a gene.

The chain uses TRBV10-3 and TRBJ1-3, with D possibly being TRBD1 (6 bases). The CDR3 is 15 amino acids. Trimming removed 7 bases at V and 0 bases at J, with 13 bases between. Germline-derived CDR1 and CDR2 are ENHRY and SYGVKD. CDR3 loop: CAIMAGAISGNTIYF. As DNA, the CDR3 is TGTGCCATCATGGCAGGGGCCATCTCTGGAAACACCATATATTTT.

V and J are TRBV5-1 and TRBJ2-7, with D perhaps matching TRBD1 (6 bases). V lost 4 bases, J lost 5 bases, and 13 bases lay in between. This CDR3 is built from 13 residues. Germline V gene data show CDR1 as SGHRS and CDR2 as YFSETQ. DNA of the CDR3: TGCGCCAGCAGCAAACAACAGGGCGACGAGCAGTACTTC. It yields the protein CASSKQQGDEQYF.

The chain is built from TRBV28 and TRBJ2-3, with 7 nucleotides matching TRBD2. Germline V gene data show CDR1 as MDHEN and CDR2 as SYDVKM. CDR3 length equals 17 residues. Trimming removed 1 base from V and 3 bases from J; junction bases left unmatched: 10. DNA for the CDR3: TGTGCCAGCAGTTTATACGGCGCGGGGGAAGGGACAGATACGCAGTATTTT. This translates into CASSLYGAGEGTDTQYF.

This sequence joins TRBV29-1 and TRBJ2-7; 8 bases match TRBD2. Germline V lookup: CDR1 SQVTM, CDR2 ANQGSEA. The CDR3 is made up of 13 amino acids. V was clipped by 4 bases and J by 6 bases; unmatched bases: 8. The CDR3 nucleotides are TGCAGCGTTGGTCGGGAGGGCCCCTCCGAGCAGTACTTC. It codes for CSVGREGPSEQYF.

The DNA for the CDR3 is TGTGCCAGCAGCCAAGATCAAGGGACAGGCAATCAGCCCCAGCATTTT. Translation: CASSQDQGTGNQPQHF. The rearrangement uses TRBV4-2 and TRBJ1-5, with 7 bases that match TRBD1. CDR3 length equals 16 residues. Germline V gene lookup returns CDR1 LGHNA and CDR2 YNFKEQ. The J segment lost 2 bases and the V segment lost 0 bases, leaving 4 bases of the junction unmatched.

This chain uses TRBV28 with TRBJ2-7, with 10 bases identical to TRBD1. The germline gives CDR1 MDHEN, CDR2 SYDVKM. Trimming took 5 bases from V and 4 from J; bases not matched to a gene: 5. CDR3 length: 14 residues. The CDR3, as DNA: TGTGCCAGCAGTGGGTGGGACAGGGGTTACGAGCAGTACTTC. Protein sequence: CASSGWDRGYEQYF.

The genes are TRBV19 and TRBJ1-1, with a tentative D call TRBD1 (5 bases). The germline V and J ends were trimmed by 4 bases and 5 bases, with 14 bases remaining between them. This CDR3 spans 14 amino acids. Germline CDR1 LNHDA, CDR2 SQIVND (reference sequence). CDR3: CASSRGEGRTEAFF. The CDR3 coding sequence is TGTGCCAGTAGTAGGGGGGAGGGGCGAACTGAAGCTTTCTTT.

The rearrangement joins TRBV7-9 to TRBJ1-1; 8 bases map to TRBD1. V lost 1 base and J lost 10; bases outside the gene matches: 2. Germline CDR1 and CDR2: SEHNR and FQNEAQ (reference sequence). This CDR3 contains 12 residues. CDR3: CASSLDRGGAFF. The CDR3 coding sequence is TGTGCCAGCAGCTTAGACAGGGGGGGAGCTTTCTTT.

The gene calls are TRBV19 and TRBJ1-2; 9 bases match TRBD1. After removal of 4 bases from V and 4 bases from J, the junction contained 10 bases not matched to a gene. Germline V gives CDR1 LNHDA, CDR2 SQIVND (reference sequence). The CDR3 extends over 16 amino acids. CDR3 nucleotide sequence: TGTGCCAGTAGTACACCACAGGGGGCTACAATCTATGGCTACACCTTC. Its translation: CASSTPQGATIYGYTF.

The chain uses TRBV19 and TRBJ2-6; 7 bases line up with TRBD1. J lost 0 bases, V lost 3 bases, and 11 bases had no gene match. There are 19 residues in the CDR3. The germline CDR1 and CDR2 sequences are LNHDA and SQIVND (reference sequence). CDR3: CASSIDLRDSNSGANVLTF. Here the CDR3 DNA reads TGTGCCAGTAGTATTGACCTCCGGGACAGTAACTCTGGGGCCAACGTCCTGACTTTC.

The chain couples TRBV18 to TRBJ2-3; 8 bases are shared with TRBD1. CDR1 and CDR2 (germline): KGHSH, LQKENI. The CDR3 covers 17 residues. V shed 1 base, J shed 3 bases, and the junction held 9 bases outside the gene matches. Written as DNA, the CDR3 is TGTGCCAGCTCACCACGAGGACAGGGTGTTAGTACAGATACGCAGTATTTT. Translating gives CASSPRGQGVSTDTQYF. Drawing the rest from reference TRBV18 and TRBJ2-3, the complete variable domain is NAGVMQNPRHLVRRRGQEARLRCSPMKGHSHVYWYRQLPEEGLKFMVYLQKENIIDESGMPKERFSAEFPKEGPSILRIQQVVRGDSAAYFCASSPRGQGVSTDTQYFGPGTRLTVL.

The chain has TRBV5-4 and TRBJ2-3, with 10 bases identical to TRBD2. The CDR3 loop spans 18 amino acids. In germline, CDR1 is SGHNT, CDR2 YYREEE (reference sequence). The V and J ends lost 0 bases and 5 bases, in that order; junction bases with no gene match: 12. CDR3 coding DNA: TGTGCCAGCAGCTTGGCCTTGAGCGGGGGGGACGGGGGAGATACGCAGTATTTT. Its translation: CASSLALSGGDGGDTQYF.

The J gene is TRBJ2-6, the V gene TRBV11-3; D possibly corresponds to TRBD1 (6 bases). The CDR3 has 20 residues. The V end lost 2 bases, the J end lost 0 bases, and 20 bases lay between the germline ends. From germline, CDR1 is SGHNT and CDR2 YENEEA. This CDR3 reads CASSLWDAPGHHSGANVLTF. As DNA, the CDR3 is TGTGCCAGCAGCTTATGGGATGCACCGGGACACCACTCTGGGGCCAACGTCCTGACTTTC.